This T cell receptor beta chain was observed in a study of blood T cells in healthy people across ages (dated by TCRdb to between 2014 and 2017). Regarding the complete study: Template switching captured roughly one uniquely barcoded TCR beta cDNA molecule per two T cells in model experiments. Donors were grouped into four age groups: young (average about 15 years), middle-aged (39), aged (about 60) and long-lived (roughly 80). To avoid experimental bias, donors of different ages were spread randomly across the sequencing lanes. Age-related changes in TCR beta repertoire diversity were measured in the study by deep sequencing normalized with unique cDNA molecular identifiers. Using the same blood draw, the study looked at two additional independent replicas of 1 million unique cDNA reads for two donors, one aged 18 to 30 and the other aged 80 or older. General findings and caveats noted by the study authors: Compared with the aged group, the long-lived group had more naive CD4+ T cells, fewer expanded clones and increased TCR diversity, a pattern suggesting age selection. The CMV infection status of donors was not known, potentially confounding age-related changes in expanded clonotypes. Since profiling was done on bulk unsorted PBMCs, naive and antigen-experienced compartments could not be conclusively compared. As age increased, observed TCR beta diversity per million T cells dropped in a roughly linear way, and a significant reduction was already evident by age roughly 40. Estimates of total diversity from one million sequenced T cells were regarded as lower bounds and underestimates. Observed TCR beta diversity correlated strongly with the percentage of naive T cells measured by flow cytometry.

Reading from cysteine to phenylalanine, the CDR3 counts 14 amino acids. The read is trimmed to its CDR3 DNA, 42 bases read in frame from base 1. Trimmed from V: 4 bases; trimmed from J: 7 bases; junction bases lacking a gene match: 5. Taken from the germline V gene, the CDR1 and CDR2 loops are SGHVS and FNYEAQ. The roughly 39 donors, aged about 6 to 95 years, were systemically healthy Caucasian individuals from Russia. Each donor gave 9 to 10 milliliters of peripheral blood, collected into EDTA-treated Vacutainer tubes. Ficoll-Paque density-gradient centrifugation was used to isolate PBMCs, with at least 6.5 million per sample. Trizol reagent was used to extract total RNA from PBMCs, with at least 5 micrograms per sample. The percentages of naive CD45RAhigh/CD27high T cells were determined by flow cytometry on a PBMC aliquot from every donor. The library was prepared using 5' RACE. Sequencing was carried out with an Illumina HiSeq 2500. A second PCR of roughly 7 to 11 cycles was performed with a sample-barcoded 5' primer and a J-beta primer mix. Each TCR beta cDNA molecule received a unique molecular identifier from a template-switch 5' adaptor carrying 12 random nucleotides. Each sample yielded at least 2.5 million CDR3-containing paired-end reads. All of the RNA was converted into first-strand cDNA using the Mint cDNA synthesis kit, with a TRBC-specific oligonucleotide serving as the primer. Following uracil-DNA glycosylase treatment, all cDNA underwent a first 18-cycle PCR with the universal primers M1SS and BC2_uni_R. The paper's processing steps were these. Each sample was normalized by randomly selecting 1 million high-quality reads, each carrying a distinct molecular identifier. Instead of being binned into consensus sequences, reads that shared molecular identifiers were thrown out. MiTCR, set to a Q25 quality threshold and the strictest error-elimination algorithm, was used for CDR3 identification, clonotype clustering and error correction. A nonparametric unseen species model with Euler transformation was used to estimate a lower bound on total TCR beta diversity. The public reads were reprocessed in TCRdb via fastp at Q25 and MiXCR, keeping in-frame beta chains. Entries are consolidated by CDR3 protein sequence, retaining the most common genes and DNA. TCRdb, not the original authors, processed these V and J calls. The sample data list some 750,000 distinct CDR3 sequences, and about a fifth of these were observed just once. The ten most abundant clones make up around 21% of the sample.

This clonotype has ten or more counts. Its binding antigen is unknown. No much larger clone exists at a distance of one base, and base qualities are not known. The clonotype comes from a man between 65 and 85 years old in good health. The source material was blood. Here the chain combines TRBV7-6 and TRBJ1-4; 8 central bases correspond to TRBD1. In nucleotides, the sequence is TGTGCCAGCAGCTCAAGGACAGGGACTGAAAAACTGTTTTTT. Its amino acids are CASSSRTGTEKLFF.